The sequence of this T cell receptor beta chain was determined in a study of blood T cell repertoires in COVID-19. The overall study: Samples came from the United States, Italy and Spain, spanning acute and convalescent COVID-19. Sources were T cells, B-cell-depleted T cells, or PBMCs; the material itself was cDNA or gDNA.

In the authors' workflow: Amplified reference gene primers provided the basis for estimating nucleated cell counts. Profiled with immunoSEQ multiplex PCR; TCRdb holds only in-frame clones, not every one. D and trimming come from the DNA, and the V and J calls and clone size come from that table. Among tens of thousands of clones, 90% to 95% were seen once, and the ten largest hold 2.5% to 3.5%. Germline V gene data show CDR1 as SQVTM and CDR2 as ANQGSEA. Trimming removed 4 bases from V and 5 bases from J; junction bases left unmatched: 7. The CDR3 has 14 amino acids. In this sample, this clone turned up once.

The sequence was collected from a human donor in a cohort sampled during active COVID-19. The sequencing sample was made of peripheral blood. V and J are TRBV29-1 and TRBJ2-5; 10 nucleotides match TRBD1. CDR3 nucleotides: TGCAGCGTTGCCTCCGGGACAGGGGCCGAGACCCAGTACTTC. Residues: CSVASGTGAETQYF.